The present TCR beta chain was sequenced within a study of response to subunit inactivated influenza vaccine. From the RT-PCR reads, TCRdb called clonotypes with MiXCR, one entry per CDR3 protein. The sample yields about 500,000 distinct CDR3 sequences, roughly 13% seen once. Germline V gene sequence: CDR1 SGHTA, CDR2 FQGTGA. Trimming cost V 5 bases and J 4 bases; bases outside gene matches: 6. This CDR3 has 14 amino acids. Study conclusions and caveats: After each seasonal influenza vaccination, few new T cells are recruited, the authors suggested.

This clonotype showed up just a few times. The antigen is unknown. The specimen comprised PBMCs from blood, sampled roughly 46 days after vaccination. This chain uses TRBV7-3 with TRBJ2-5; 8 bases line up with TRBD2. The clonotype comes from a man aged 50 or older who received an inactivated influenza vaccine. The CDR3 DNA reads as TGTGCCAGCAGCACCGGGGGGGGACCAGAGACCCAGTACTTC. Protein sequence: CASSTGGGPETQYF.